What follows is one T cell receptor (beta chain) and its context. Its antigen is currently unknown. Each CDR3 protein is one row after TCRdb ran MiXCR on the 5' RACE reads. The table records 250,000 to 350,000 distinct CDR3 sequences, just under 9.5% of them present only once. This specimen belongs to a study of identical twins. General study findings and limits: Not following the same donors, the study drew its conclusions from cross-sectional statistical analysis. With abundant cord blood beta clonotypes, insertions were fewer; memory repertoires showed no such pattern. Researchers caution that invariant MAIT and iNKT cells could partly confound zero-insertion analyses.

Germline trimming cut 7 bases from V and 9 bases from J; bases unmatched to any gene: 11. The CDR3 consists of 13 residues. Germline CDR1 and CDR2: SNHLY and FYNNEI. The same data also went into a second study, on yellow fever vaccine responses in identical twins.

This TCR was sampled from a woman under 30 in good health. The chain uses TRBV2 and TRBJ2-7, with 8 bases that match TRBD2. The sample taken for sequencing was CD8+ T cells sorted from blood. CDR3 nucleotides: TGTGCCAGCAAGGGGACTAGGGCACCGGCGCAGTACTTC. Protein: CASKGTRAPAQYF.